What follows describes a single T cell receptor (beta chain). The CDR3 runs to 16 residues. The germline CDR1 and CDR2 sequences are LNHDA and SQIVND (reference sequence). The trim removed 5 bases at V and 4 bases at J, leaving 10 bases unmatched. The data belong to a study of blood T cell repertoires in COVID-19. Clones were sequenced by immunoSEQ multiplex PCR, and TCRdb holds only the in-frame ones, with some missing. In the table there are approximately 300,000 clones, over 90% of which are singletons. This receptor was identified in a woman under 40 who had been exposed to COVID-19. The chain has TRBV19 and TRBJ1-1; 10 nucleotides agree with TRBD1. Sequencing input: PBMCs or T cells enriched from blood (not recorded which). CDR3 DNA sequence: TGTGCCAGTAGTTCGCTGGGACAGGGGAAAGTCACTGAAGCTTTCTTT. Its protein product is CASSSLGQGKVTEAFF.